A single sample is the source of the 9 T cell receptor beta chains below, sequenced in a study of metastatic and nonmetastatic thyroid tumors. Through MiXCR, TCRdb re-clonotyped the PCR reads. The sample carries roughly 45,000 clones, more than 3% recorded once. Treatment of any kind had been given to no patient before thyroid surgery. Sequenced material: blood. All receptors come from a female donor with papillary thyroid cancer or a benign thyroid nodule (not recorded which). Some clones in this sample may be carry-over from other donors' samples.

The chain couples TRBV11-2 to TRBJ1-1; the match to TRBD1 covers 8 bases. Germline values: CDR1 SGHAT, CDR2 FQNNGV. Unmatched junction bases numbered 5, after V lost 6 bases and J lost 2 bases. CDR3 length equals 14 residues. The CDR3 protein is CASRWTGLNTEAFF. The CDR3 bases are TGTGCCAGCAGATGGACAGGGCTAAACACTGAAGCTTTCTTT.

At least ten counts were recorded for this clone. The CDR3 DNA reads as TGTGCCAGCAGCCCCGGGCTCCGCTACAATGAGCAGTTCTTC. Translating gives CASSPGLRYNEQFF. This chain uses TRBV11-2 with TRBJ2-1; D not certain. The CDR3 totals 14 residues. Germline V gene data show CDR1 as SGHAT and CDR2 as FQNNGV. Trimming stripped 5 bases from V and 3 bases from J, with 11 bases between.

This clone came up many times. The genes are TRBV5-6 and TRBJ2-7; TRBD2 agrees at 10 bases. The V and J ends lost 4 bases and 1 base, in that order; junction bases with no gene match: 5. The CDR3 is made up of 15 amino acids. Germline CDR1 SGHDT, CDR2 YYEEEE. The CDR3 reads CASSQGLADSYEQYF. The CDR3 DNA reads as TGTGCCAGCAGCCAAGGACTAGCGGATTCCTACGAGCAGTACTTC.

This clone was observed at least ten times. The gene calls are TRBV27 and TRBJ2-7, with TRBD2 matching over 7 bases. V lost 3 bases and J lost 3; bases outside the gene matches: 5. Germline CDR1 reads MNHEY; CDR2 reads SMNVEV (reference sequence). The CDR3 sequence is 14 residues long. The CDR3 coding sequence is TGTGCCAGCAGTTTCAGAGCGGGATGCTACGAGCAGTACTTC. Protein: CASSFRAGCYEQYF.

This clone occurred many times. The chain couples TRBV7-3 to TRBJ2-1; the D is unclear. Trimming removed 5 bases from V and 4 bases from J, with 9 bases in between. The CDR3 sequence is 13 residues long. Germline V gene lookup returns CDR1 SGHTA and CDR2 FQGTGA. The CDR3 nucleotides are TGTGCCAGCAGCCTCGACTCTTACAATGAGCAGTTCTTC. Translating it yields CASSLDSYNEQFF.

This clone was counted ten times or more. This chain uses TRBV20-1 with TRBJ2-7; 10 bases agree with TRBD2. Germline CDR1 and CDR2: DFQATT and SNEGSKA (reference sequence). V shed 1 base, J shed 6 bases, and the junction held 6 bases outside the gene matches. The CDR3 runs to 14 residues. The CDR3 is CSARGWGLASEQYF. CDR3 DNA sequence: TGCAGTGCTAGAGGGTGGGGACTAGCGAGCGAGCAGTACTTC.

The gene calls are TRBV14 and TRBJ2-3, with 8 bases matching TRBD1. CDR1 and CDR2 from the germline V gene are SGHDN and FVKESK. CDR3 size: 17 residues. Trimming took 0 bases from V and 0 from J; bases not matched to a gene: 5. The chain's CDR3 is CASSQDAGGSSTDTQYF. In nucleotides, the CDR3 is TGTGCCAGCAGCCAAGATGCAGGGGGCTCTAGCACAGATACGCAGTATTTT.

This clone has only a few counts. V gene TRBV6-1 combines with J gene TRBJ1-1; D possibly corresponds to TRBD1 (6 bases). V gave up 7 bases and J gave up 10 bases, with 22 bases separating them. The CDR3 totals 14 residues. Germline V CDR1 and CDR2: MNHNS, SASEGT. CDR3 coding DNA: TGTGCCAGCACCAAGACAGGAGGGGGGATTGGAGCTTTCTTT. This sequence encodes CASTKTGGGIGAFF.

The chain couples TRBV12-5 to TRBJ2-7, with 10 bases identical to TRBD1. This CDR3 has 14 residues. Germline loops: CDR1 LGHNT, CDR2 FRNRAP. The V segment lost 10 bases and the J segment 3 bases; nucleotides outside the gene matches: 9. As DNA, the CDR3 is TGTGCTACCTCAAGGACAGGGGGGAACTACGAGCAGTACTTC. It encodes CATSRTGGNYEQYF.